A selection of T cell receptor beta chains follows, all from one sample in a study of blood T cell repertoires in COVID-19. Profiled with immunoSEQ multiplex PCR; TCRdb holds only in-frame clones, not every one. The sample consists of about 95,000 clones, roughly 79% of them appearing once. Input material: peripheral blood. The receptors come from a man older than 75 with COVID-19, enrolled during active disease. CDR3s include the opening cysteine and the closing phenylalanine or tryptophan. A D gene is named only where the DNA matches it firmly. The listing skips clone size in some rows; elsewhere it reads once, few, many or a size class.

>NA|NA|TRBV11-2|TRBJ2-7
CASSLSPAGLHSYEQYF
TGTGCCAGCAGCTTATCCCCCGCAGGGCTTCACTCCTACGAGCAGTACTTC
>NA|TRBD2|TRBV6-5|TRBJ2-3
CASSYSAGADTQYF
TGTGCCAGCAGTTACTCAGCGGGGGCTGATACGCAGTATTTT
>NA|NA|TRBV28|TRBJ1-5
CASSLWEGVGNQPQHF
TGTGCCAGCAGTTTATGGGAAGGGGTGGGCAATCAGCCCCAGCATTTT
>NA|NA|TRBV7-9|TRBJ1-2
CASTSDQGLYGYTF
TGTGCCAGCACCTCGGACCAGGGGCTCTATGGCTACACCTTC
>NA|NA|TRBV5-4|TRBJ1-2
CASSTPGTNYGYTF
TGTGCCAGCAGCACCCCAGGGACTAACTATGGCTACACCTTC
>NA|TRBD2|TRBV7-7|TRBJ2-3
CASSRGGLGTDTQYF
TGTGCTAGCAGCCGGGGGGGCCTCGGCACAGATACGCAGTATTTT
>NA|NA|TRBV11-2|TRBJ2-1
CASSLDSRGTRFNEQFF
TGTGCCAGCAGCTTAGACTCCCGGGGGACTCGCTTCAATGAGCAGTTCTTC
>few|TRBD1|TRBV28|TRBJ1-2
CASSGDSPYGYTF
TGTGCCAGCAGTGGGGACAGTCCCTATGGCTACACCTTC
>NA|NA|TRBV29-1|TRBJ2-7
CSVEYKYEQYF
TGCAGCGTTGAATATAAATACGAGCAGTACTTC
>NA|TRBD2|TRBV5-1|TRBJ2-1
CASSPREGFAGGGFNEQFF
TGCGCCAGCAGCCCCCGGGAGGGCTTCGCGGGGGGGGGATTCAATGAGCAGTTCTTC
>NA|TRBD2|TRBV5-4|TRBJ2-7
CASRGDRPGTSGSYEQYF
TGTGCCAGCAGGGGCGACAGGCCCGGGACTAGCGGCTCCTACGAGCAGTACTTC
>NA|NA|TRBV5-4|TRBJ1-1
CASSLGQVNTEAFF
TGTGCCAGCAGCTTGGGACAAGTGAACACTGAAGCTTTCTTT
>NA|TRBD1|TRBV19|TRBJ1-2
CASSGGQIYGYTF
TGTGCCAGTAGTGGGGGACAGATCTATGGCTACACCTTC
>few|NA|TRBV29-1|TRBJ1-1
CSVRREQNTEAFF
TGCAGCGTTCGGCGGGAACAAAACACTGAAGCTTTCTTT
>NA|NA|TRBV7-9|TRBJ2-3
CASSLISGDTQYF
TGTGCCAGCAGCCTCATAAGTGGCGATACGCAGTATTTT
>NA|NA|TRBV5-1|TRBJ1-1
CASSLDRGGAAFF
TGCGCCAGCAGCTTGGATCGGGGGGGCGCTGCTTTCTTT
>NA|NA|TRBV25-1|TRBJ1-1
CASSPFRGNTEAFF
TGTGCCAGCAGCCCCTTTCGGGGAAACACTGAAGCTTTCTTT
>NA|TRBD1|TRBV9|TRBJ1-4
CASSGDRGSEKLFF
TGTGCCAGCAGCGGGGACAGGGGGTCGGAAAAACTGTTTTTT
>NA|NA|TRBV30|TRBJ2-5
CAWSTGLQETQYF
TGTGCCTGGAGCACAGGGTTACAAGAGACCCAGTACTTC
>NA|NA|TRBV5-1|TRBJ2-5
CASSLSRGTEKETQYF
TGCGCCAGCAGCTTGAGCCGCGGGACAGAGAAAGAGACCCAGTACTTC
>NA|NA|TRBV27|TRBJ2-5
CASSPLRQKETQYF
TGTGCCAGCAGTCCCCTCCGACAGAAAGAGACCCAGTACTTC
>NA|TRBD1|TRBV3-1/TRBV3-2|TRBJ2-1
CASSQVQGATEQFF
TGTGCCAGCAGCCAAGTACAGGGGGCTACTGAGCAGTTCTTC
>NA|NA|TRBV4-1|TRBJ2-1
CASSLMTFSSYNEQFF
TGCGCCAGCAGCCTAATGACTTTTAGCTCCTACAATGAGCAGTTCTTC